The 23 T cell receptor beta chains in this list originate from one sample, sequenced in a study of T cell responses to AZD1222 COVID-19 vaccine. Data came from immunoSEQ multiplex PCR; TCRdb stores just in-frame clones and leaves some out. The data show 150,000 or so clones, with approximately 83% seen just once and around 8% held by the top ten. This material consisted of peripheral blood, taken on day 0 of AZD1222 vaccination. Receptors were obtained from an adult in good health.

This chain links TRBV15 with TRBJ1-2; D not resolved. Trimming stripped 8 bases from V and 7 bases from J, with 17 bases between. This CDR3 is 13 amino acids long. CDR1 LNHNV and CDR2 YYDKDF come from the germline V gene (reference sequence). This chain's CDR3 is CATWHTGKGGYTF. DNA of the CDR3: TGTGCCACCTGGCACACGGGGAAGGGTGGCTACACCTTC.

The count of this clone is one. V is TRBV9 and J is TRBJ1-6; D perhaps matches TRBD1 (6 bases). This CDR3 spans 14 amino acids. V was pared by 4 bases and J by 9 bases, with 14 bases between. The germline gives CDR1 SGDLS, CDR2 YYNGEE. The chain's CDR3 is CASSSEGGTSPLHF. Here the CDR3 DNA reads TGTGCCAGCAGCTCAGAAGGGGGGACTTCACCCCTCCACTTT.

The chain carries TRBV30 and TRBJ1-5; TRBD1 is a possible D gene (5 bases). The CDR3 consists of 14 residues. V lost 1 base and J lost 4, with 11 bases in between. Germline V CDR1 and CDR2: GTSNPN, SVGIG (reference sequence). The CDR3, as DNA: TGTGCCTGGAGTGCCGGACGGGGGAATCAGCCCCAGCATTTT. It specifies CAWSAGRGNQPQHF.

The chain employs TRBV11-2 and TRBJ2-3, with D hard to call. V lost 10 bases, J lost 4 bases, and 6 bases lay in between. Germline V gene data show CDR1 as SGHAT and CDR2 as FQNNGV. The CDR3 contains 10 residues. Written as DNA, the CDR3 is TGTGCCACCCAGGCAGATACGCAGTATTTT. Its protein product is CATQADTQYF.

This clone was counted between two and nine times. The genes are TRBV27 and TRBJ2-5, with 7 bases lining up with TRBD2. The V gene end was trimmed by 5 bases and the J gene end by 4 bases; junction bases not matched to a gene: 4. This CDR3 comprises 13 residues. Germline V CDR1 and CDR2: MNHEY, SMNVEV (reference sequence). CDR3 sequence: CASSPGGGETQYF. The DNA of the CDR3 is TGTGCCAGCAGTCCTGGGGGGGGAGAGACCCAGTACTTC.

The CDR3, as DNA: TGTGCCTCCAAGTGGCGTAACGGGGAGCTGTTTTTT. This codes for CASKWRNGELFF. The chain links TRBV6-5 to TRBJ2-2; D not certain. CDR1 is MNHEY and CDR2 is SVGAGI in the germline V gene. This CDR3 is built from 12 residues. The germline V and J ends were trimmed by 11 bases and 7 bases, with 14 bases remaining between them.

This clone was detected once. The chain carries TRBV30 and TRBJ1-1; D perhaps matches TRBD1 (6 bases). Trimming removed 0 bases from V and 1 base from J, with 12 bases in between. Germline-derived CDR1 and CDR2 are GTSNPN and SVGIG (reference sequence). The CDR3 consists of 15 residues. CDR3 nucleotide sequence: TGTGCCTGGAGTGTACAGGGACATACGAACACTGAAGCTTTCTTT. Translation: CAWSVQGHTNTEAFF.

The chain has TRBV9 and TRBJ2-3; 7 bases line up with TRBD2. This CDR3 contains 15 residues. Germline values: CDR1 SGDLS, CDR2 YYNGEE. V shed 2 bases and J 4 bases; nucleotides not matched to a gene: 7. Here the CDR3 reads CASSVSGGVADTQYF. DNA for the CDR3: TGTGCCAGCAGCGTGTCGGGGGGTGTAGCAGATACGCAGTATTTT.

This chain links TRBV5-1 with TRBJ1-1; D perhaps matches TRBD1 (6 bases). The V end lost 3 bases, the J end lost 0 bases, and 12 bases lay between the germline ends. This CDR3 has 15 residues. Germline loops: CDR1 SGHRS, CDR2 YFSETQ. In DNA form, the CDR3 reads TGCGCCAGCAGCTCCGGACAGCTCATGAACACTGAAGCTTTCTTT. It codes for CASSSGQLMNTEAFF.

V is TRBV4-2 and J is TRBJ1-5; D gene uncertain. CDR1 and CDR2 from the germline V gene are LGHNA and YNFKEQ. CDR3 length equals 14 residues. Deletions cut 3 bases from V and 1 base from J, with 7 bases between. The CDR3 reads CASSQDPSNQPQHF. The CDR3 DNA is TGTGCCAGCAGCCAGGACCCGAGCAATCAGCCCCAGCATTTT.

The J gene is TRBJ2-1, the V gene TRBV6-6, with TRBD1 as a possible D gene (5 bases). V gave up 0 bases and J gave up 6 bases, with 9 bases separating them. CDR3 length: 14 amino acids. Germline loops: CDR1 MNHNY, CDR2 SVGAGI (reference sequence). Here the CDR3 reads CASSYSQGGNEQFF. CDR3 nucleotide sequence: TGTGCCAGCAGTTACTCTCAGGGTGGCAATGAGCAGTTCTTC.

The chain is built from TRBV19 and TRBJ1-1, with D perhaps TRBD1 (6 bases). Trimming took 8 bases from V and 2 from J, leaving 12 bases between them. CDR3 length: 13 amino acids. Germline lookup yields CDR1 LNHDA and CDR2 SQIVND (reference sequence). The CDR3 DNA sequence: TGTGCCAGTTCACGGACAGAAAACACTGAAGCTTTCTTT. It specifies CASSRTENTEAFF.

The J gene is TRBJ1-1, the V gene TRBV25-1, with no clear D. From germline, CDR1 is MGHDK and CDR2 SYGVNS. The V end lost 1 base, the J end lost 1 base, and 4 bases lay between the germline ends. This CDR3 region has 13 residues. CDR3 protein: CASSESPNTEAFF. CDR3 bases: TGTGCCAGCAGTGAATCACCGAACACTGAAGCTTTCTTT.

CDR3 in amino acids: CASGWGQYQETQYF. CDR3 bases: TGTGCCAGCGGGTGGGGACAGTATCAAGAGACCCAGTACTTC. This chain uses TRBV28 with TRBJ2-5, with 7 bases that match TRBD1. The V and J ends lost 8 bases and 2 bases, in that order; junction bases with no gene match: 8. The CDR3 totals 14 residues. Germline-derived CDR1 and CDR2 are MDHEN and SYDVKM. Combining the CDR3 with reference TRBV28 and TRBJ2-5 gives the whole variable domain DVKVTQSSRYLVKRTGEKVFLECVQDMDHENMFWYRQDPGLGLRLIYFSYDVKMKEKGDIPEGYSVSREKKERFSLILESASTNQTSMYLCASGWGQYQETQYFGPGTRLLVL.

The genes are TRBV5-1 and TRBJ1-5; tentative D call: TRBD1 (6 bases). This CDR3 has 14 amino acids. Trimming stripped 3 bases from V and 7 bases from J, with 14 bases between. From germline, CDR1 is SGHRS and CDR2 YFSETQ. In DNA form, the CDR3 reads TGCGCCAGCAGCTGGATGGGCAGGGGCCAGCCCCAGCATTTT. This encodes CASSWMGRGQPQHF.

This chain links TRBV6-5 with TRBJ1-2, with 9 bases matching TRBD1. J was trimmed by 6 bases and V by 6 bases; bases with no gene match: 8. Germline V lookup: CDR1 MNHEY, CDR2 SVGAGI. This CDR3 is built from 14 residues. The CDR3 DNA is TGTGCCAGCAGCTCGGGACAGGGAAGGAATGGCTACACCTTC. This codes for CASSSGQGRNGYTF.

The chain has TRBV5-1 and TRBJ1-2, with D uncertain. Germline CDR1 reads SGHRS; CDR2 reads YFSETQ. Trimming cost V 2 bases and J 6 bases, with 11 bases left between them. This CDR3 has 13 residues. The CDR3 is CASSFSRADGYTF. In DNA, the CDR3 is TGCGCCAGCAGCTTCAGCAGAGCGGATGGCTACACCTTC.

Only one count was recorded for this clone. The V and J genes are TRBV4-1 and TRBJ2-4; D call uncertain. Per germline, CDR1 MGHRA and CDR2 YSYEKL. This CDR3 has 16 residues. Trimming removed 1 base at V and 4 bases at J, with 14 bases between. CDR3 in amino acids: CASSQGPFVAKNIQYF. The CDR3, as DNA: TGCGCCAGCAGCCAAGGGCCTTTCGTGGCGAAAAACATTCAGTACTTC.

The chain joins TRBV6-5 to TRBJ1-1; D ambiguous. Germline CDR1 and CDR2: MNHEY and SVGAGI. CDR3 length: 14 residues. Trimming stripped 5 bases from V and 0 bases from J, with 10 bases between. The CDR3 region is CASSRGRLNTEAFF. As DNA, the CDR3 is TGTGCCAGCAGTCGAGGCAGGCTGAACACTGAAGCTTTCTTT.

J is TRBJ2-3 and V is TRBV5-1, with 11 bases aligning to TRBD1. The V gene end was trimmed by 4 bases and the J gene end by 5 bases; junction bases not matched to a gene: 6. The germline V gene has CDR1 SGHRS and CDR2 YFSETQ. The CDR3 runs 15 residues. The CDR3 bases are TGCGCCAGCAGCCCGGACAGGGGGCAGGGAGATACGCAGTATTTT. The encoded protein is CASSPDRGQGDTQYF.

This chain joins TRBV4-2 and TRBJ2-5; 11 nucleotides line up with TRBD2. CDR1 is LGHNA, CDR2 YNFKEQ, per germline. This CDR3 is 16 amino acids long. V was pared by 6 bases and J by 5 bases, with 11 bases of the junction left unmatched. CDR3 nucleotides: TGTGCCAGCAGTCTAATTCTAGCGGGGGGATGGGAGACCCAGTACTTC. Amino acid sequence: CASSLILAGGWETQYF.

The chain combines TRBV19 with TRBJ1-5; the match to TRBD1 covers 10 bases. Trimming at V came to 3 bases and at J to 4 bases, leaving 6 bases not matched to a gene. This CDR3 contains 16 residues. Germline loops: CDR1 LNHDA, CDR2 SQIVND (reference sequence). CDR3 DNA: TGTGCCAGTAGTATCAATGGGGACAGGGGAAATCAGCCCCAGCATTTT. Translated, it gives CASSINGDRGNQPQHF. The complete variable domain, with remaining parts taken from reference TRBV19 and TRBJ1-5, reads DGGITQSPKYLFRKEGQNVTLSCEQNLNHDAMYWYRQDPGQGLRLIYYSQIVNDFQKGDIAEGYSVSREKKESFPLTVTSAQKNPTAFYLCASSINGDRGNQPQHFGDGTRLSIL.

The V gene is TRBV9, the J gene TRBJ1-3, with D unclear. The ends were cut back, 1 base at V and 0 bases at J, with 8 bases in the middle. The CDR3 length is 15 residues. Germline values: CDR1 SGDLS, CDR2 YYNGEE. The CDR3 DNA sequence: TGTGCCAGCAGCGTATCATCCAGCTCTGGAAACACCATATATTTT. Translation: CASSVSSSSGNTIYF.